A single sample is the source of the 3 T cell receptor beta chains below, sequenced in a study of blood T cell repertoires in COVID-19. The table came from immunoSEQ multiplex PCR; TCRdb's copy has only in-frame clones and leaves some out. The sample consists of approximately 240,000 clones, around 80% of them appearing once. The sequenced sample consisted of peripheral blood. The receptors originated from a woman between 40 and 55 years old who had recovered from COVID-19.

The genes are TRBV28 and TRBJ1-2; D remains ambiguous. The ends were cut back, 5 bases at V and 10 bases at J, with 20 bases in the middle. The CDR3 length is 14 residues. CDR1 and CDR2 from the germline V gene are MDHEN and SYDVKM. The CDR3 here is CASSVTWSRLDYTF. The CDR3 DNA reads TGTGCCAGCAGTGTGACATGGTCCCGTTTGGACTACACCTTC.

The chain combines TRBV28 with TRBJ1-2, with D perhaps TRBD1 (6 bases). The length of the CDR3 is 13 residues. The germline V gene encodes CDR1 MDHEN and CDR2 SYDVKM. Trimming shortened V by 6 bases and J by 5 bases, and 13 bases separated the two germline ends. The CDR3 region is CASSPGQQYGYTF. Here the CDR3 DNA reads TGTGCCAGCAGCCCCGGACAGCAGTATGGCTACACCTTC.

This clone came up once. The chain joins TRBV7-2 to TRBJ2-1; TRBD2 aligns across 11 bases. V lost 3 bases to trimming and J lost 7 bases; unmatched junction nucleotides: 8. In germline, CDR1 is SGHTA, CDR2 FQGNSA. This CDR3 has 16 amino acids. For the CDR3, the DNA is TGTGCCAGCAGCTTCGATGGTCTAGCGGGGGGAAATGAGCAGTTCTTC. This gives the protein CASSFDGLAGGNEQFF.